This TCR beta chain was sequenced for a study of blood T cell repertoires in COVID-19. Study details: Samples representing acute and convalescent COVID-19 were sourced from the United States, Italy and Spain. The analysed material was cDNA or gDNA that came from T cells, B-cell-depleted T cells, or PBMCs.

Germline CDR1 and CDR2: SNHLY and FYNNEI. Deletions cut 6 bases from V and 7 bases from J, with 16 bases between. The CDR3 extends over 15 amino acids. Enrollees, about 18 to 100 years old, lived in about two dozen US areas. Participant-given clinical history determined each cohort assignment. Data came from immunoSEQ multiplex PCR; TCRdb stores just in-frame clones and leaves some out. The sample includes roughly 430,000 clones, around 90% of them seen just once. The source is a middle-aged woman with acute COVID-19. The source material was PBMCs or T cells enriched from blood (not recorded which). The rearrangement links TRBV2 to TRBJ1-6, with a possible D match to TRBD1 (6 bases). CDR3 sequence reads: CASRVQGLRNSPLHF. The CDR3 DNA reads as TGTGCCAGCAGGGTACAGGGCCTGAGGAATTCACCCCTCCACTTT.